This TCR beta chain stems from a study of CD8 T cells in Susac syndrome. CD8+ and CD4+ blood T cells underwent TCR beta sequencing. With 5 bases removed from V and 1 base from J, the gap between germline ends came to 15 bases. The CDR3 spans 16 residues. Germline assignment: CDR1 MNHEY and CDR2 SMNVEV (reference sequence). Random-hexamer reverse transcription was applied to roughly 0.5 to 1 ug RNA. TCR beta CDR3 was amplified by immunoSEQ covering 54 Vbeta and 13 Jbeta. TCRdb used MiXCR to reprocess the immunoSEQ multiplex PCR reads, holding one entry per CDR3 protein. The sample consists of just over 150,000 distinct CDR3 sequences, around 95% of them appearing once.

V and J are TRBV27 and TRBJ2-1; TRBD1 or TRBD2 may be the D gene (5 bases each). This TCR came from a human donor with multiple sclerosis. Sequencing was carried out using CD8+ T cells from PBMCs. CDR3 sequence reads: CASSPGTVLSYNEQFF. Written as DNA, the CDR3 is TGTGCCAGCAGTCCGGGGACCGTCCTTTCCTACAATGAGCAGTTCTTC.